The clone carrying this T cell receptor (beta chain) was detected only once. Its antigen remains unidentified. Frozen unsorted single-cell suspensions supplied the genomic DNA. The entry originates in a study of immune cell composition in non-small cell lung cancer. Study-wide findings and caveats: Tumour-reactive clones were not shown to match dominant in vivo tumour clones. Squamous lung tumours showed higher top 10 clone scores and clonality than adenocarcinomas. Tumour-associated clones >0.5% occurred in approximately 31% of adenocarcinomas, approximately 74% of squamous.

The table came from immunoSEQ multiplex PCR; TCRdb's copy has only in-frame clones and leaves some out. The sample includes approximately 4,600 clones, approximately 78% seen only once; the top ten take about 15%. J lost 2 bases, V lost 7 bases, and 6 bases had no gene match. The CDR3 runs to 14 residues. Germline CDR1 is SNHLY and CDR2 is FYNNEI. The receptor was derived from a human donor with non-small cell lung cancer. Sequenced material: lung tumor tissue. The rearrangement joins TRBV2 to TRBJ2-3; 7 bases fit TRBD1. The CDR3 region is CASKTGLFTDTQYF. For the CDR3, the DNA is TGTGCCAGCAAGACAGGGCTTTTCACAGATACGCAGTATTTT.